This entry concerns a single TCR beta chain. The antigen is not known. CDR1 and CDR2 from the germline V gene are MNHEY and SVGEGT. This CDR3 is built from 16 residues. CD45RO-CCR7+CD27+CD95- cells counted as naive CD8+ T cells. This entry belongs to a study of CXCR3-negative and CXCR3-positive naive CD8 T cells. General observations from the study: TRB CDR3s of CXCR3-positive naive cells were more hydrophobic than those of CXCR3-negative naive cells.

The TRB cDNA libraries were prepared by 5' RACE with UMI labels. TCRdb reprocessed the 5' RACE reads; each CDR3 protein has one entry and no DNA is given. The table gives roughly 63,000 distinct CDR3 sequences; the top ten clones make up about 4.9% of it. J is TRBJ1-5 and V is TRBV6-2 or TRBV6-3; TCRdb outputs TRBD1, but without DNA this stays unchecked. This clonotype was sampled from a human donor in good health. Some clones in this sample may be carry-over from other donors' samples. Sequenced input: naive CXCR3+ CD8+ T cells from blood. Described subset: CD45RO-CCR7+CD27+CD95- naive CD8+ T cells expressing CXCR3 (TNR3+). CDR3 amino acids: CASSYSRQSGNQPQHF.